This TCR beta chain comes out of a study of blood T cell repertoires in COVID-19. Assay used: immunoSEQ multiplex PCR; TCRdb lists only in-frame clones, some missing. The sample consists of around 270,000 clones, over 75% of them appearing once. The sample comprised peripheral blood. The TCR was taken from a woman aged 45-60 years with acute or convalescent COVID-19.

The DNA of the CDR3 is TGTGCCAGCAGTGAAGCGGGACTAGCGCACACCATATATTTT. Translated: CASSEAGLAHTIYF. The chain has TRBV6-1 and TRBJ1-3, with D maybe TRBD1 (5 bases). The CDR3 is 14 amino acids. The V end was cut by 0 bases, the J end by 8 bases, with 11 bases between. The V gene's germline CDR1 is MNHNS and CDR2 SASEGT.